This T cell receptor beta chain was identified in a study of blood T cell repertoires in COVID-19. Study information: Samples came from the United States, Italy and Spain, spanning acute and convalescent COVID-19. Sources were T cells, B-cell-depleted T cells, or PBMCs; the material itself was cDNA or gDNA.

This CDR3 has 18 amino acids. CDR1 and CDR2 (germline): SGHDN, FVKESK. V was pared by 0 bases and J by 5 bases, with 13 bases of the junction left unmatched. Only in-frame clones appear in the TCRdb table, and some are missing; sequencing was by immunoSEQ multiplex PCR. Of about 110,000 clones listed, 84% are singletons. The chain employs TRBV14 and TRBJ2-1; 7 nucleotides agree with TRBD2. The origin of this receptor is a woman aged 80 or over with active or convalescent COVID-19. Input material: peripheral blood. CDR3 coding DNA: TGTGCCAGCAGCCAAGATCTTTGGGAGGGGTACACTAACAATGAGCAGTTCTTC. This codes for CASSQDLWEGYTNNEQFF.